This is a list of T cell receptor beta chains from one sample in a study of T-cell reconstitution after alpha-beta-depleted transplantation in children. Via MiXCR, TCRdb re-called the PCR reads, giving one row per CDR3 protein. In the table there are roughly 280,000 distinct CDR3 sequences, 9.5% to 13% of which are singletons. The source was peripheral blood, collected 180 days after TCRalphabeta/CD19-depleted stem cell transplant. The receptors shown here come from a male patient between 2 and 10 years old who had a stem cell transplant for chronic granulomatous disease, so the T cells may come from the graft donor. Each CDR3 is given without its conserved first and last residue. Only part of the rows carry a size: once, few, many, or a class if the clone is expanded.

TRBV20-1 | many | SANSPPYEQY
TRBV6-6 | many | ASSSGQTDTQY
TRBV7-9 | many | ASSKSASSYNEQF
TRBV20-1 | many | SARGVGGRAQY
TRBV20-1 | many | SARRDRGGEKLF
TRBV7-2 | many | ASRETGLLTDTQY
TRBV21-1 | - | ASSKPTSGPPYNDQF
TRBV29-1 | few | SAFGGVGQETQY
TRBV12-3/TRBV12-4 | many | ASSPVGELF
TRBV29-1 | many | SVDFGLVEPEAF
TRBV12-3/TRBV12-4 | many | ASSPHQVLDEQY
TRBV6-1 | many | ASTPGDRFNSPLH
TRBV28 | - | ASTDNVYNEQF
TRBV15 | - | ATAHSGGAPYEQY
TRBV6-1 | many | ASSDVQGNEQF
TRBV15 | many | ATSRARQTTNEKLF
TRBV4-3 | many | ASSPRAPDTQY
TRBV5-1 | many | ASSLRQGSYEQY
TRBV20-1 | many | SATEVGLAERGTQY
TRBV29-1 | many | SASGQADEKLF
TRBV29-1 | many | SVELAGETQY
TRBV7-2 | many | ASSMLAGGWGQETQY
TRBV15 | many | ATSRDLGRPTHEQY
TRBV5-1 | many | ASSGNLPGGNTGELF
TRBV23-1 | few | ASRDVWANSPLH
TRBV7-9 | many | ASSYPTGGVEQY
TRBV5-6 | many | ASSLSPGVEQY